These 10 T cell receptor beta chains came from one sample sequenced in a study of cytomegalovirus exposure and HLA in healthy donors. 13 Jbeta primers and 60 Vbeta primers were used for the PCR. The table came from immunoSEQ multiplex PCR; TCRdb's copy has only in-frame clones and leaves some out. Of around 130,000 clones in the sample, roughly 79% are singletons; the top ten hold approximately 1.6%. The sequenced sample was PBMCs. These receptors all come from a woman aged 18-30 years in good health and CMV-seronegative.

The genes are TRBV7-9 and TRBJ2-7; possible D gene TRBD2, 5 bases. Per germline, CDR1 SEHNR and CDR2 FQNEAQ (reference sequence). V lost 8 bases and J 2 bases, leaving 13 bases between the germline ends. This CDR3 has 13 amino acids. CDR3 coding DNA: TGTGCCAGCGGCCCGGGGAGCACCTACGAGCAGTACTTC. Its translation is CASGPGSTYEQYF.

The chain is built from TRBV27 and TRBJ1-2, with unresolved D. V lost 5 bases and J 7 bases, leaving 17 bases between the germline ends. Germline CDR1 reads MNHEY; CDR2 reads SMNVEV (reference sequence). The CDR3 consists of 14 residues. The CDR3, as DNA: TGTGCCAGCAGTAAGGCGGGTGGGGAACCTGGCTACACCTTC. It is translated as CASSKAGGEPGYTF.

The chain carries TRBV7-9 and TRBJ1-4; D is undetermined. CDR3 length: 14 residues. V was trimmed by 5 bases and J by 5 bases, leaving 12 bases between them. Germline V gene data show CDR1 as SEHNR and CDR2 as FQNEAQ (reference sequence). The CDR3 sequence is CASSPGVGNEKLFF. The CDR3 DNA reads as TGTGCCAGCAGCCCGGGAGTGGGGAATGAAAAACTGTTTTTT.

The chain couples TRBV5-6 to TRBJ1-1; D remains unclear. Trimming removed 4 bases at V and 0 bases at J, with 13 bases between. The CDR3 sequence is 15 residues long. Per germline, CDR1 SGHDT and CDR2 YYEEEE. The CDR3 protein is CASSLGGRMNTEAFF. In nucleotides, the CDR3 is TGTGCCAGCAGCCTGGGCGGCCGGATGAACACTGAAGCTTTCTTT. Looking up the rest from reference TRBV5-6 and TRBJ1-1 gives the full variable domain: DAGVTQSPTHLIKTRGQQVTLRCSPKSGHDTVSWYQQALGQGPQFIFQYYEEEERQRGNFPDRFSGHQFPNYSSELNVNALLLGDSALYLCASSLGGRMNTEAFFGQGTRLTVV.

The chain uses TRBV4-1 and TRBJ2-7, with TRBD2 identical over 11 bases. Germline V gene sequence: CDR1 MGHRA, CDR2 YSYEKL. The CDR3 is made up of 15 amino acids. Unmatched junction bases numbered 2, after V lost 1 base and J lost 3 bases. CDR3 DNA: TGCGCCAGCAGCCAAGTCCTAGCGGGAGGCTACGAGCAGTACTTC. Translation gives CASSQVLAGGYEQYF.

In DNA form, the CDR3 reads TGTGCCTGGAGTGTAAGTAGTCAGGGACTGGCTGAAGCTTTCTTT. Translation: CAWSVSSQGLAEAFF. The rearrangement links TRBV30 to TRBJ1-1, with D possibly being TRBD1 (5 bases). The CDR3 has 15 amino acids. Per germline, CDR1 GTSNPN and CDR2 SVGIG (reference sequence). V was pared by 0 bases and J by 6 bases, with 17 bases between.

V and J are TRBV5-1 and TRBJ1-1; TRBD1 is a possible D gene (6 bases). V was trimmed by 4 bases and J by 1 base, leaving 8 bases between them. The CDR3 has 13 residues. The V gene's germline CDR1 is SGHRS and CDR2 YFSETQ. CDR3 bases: TGCGCCAGCAGCAAGGGGGAGAACACTGAAGCTTTCTTT. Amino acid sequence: CASSKGENTEAFF.

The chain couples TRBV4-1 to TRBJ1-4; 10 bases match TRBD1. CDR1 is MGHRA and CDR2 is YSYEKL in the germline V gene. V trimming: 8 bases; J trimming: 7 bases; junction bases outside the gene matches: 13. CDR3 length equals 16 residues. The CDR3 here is CASRDRGRSDGEKLFF. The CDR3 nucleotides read TGCGCCAGCCGGGACAGGGGTAGGTCAGACGGTGAAAAACTGTTTTTT.

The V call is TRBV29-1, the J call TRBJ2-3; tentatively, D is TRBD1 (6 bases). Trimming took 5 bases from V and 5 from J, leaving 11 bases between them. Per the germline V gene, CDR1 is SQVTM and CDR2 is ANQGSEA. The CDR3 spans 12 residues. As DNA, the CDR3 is TGCAGCGTTACTTCGACAGGAGATACGCAGTATTTT. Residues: CSVTSTGDTQYF.

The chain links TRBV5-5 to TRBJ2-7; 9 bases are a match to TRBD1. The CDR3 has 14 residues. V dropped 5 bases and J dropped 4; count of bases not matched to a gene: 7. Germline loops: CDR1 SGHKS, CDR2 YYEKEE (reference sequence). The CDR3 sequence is CASRKPGQGYEQYF. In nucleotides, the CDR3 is TGTGCCAGCAGAAAACCGGGACAGGGATACGAGCAGTACTTC.